The text below deals with one T cell receptor (beta chain). This entry belongs to a study of blood T cell repertoires in COVID-19. The wider study: T cells, B-cell-depleted T cells, or PBMCs provided the cDNA or gDNA that served as material.

CDR1 SGHKS and CDR2 YYEKEE come from the germline V gene (reference sequence). Trimming cost V 1 base and J 7 bases, with 11 bases left between them. The CDR3 extends over 13 amino acids. In the study's own analysis: Amplification from reference gene primers served as the basis for estimated nucleated cell counts. TCRdb's copy holds only in-frame clones and misses some; the assay was immunoSEQ multiplex PCR. That table supplies the V and J calls and clone size; D and trimming were determined from the DNA. There are about 100,000 clones in the sample; about 88% occur only once, and 2.5% to 3.5% lies in the top ten.

This sequence originates from a woman older than 75 with acute or convalescent COVID-19. This chain links TRBV5-5 with TRBJ1-1, with D uncertain. The specimen sequenced was peripheral blood. The CDR3 nucleotides are TGTGCCAGCAGCTTGTTTAATGAGATTGAAGCTTTCTTT. This sequence encodes CASSLFNEIEAFF.